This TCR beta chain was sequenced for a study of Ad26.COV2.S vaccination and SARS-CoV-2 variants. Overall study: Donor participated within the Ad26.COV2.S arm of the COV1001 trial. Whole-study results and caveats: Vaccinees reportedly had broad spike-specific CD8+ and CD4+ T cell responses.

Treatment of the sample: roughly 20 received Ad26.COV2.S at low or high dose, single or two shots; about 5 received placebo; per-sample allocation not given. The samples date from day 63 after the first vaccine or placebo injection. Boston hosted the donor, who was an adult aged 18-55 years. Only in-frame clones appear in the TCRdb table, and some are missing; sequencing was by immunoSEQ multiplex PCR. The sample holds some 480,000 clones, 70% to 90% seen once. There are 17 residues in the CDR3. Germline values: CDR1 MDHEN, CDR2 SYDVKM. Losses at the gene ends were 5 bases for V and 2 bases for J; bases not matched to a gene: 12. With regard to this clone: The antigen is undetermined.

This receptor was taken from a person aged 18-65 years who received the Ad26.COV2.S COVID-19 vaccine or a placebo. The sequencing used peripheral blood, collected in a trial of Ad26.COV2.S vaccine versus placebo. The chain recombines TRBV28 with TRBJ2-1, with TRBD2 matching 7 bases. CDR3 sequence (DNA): TGTGCCAGCAGTCACCCGGGAGGATGGGGCACCTACAATGAGCAGTTCTTC. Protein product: CASSHPGGWGTYNEQFF. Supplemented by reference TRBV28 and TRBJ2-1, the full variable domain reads DVKVTQSSRYLVKRTGEKVFLECVQDMDHENMFWYRQDPGLGLRLIYFSYDVKMKEKGDIPEGYSVSREKKERFSLILESASTNQTSMYLCASSHPGGWGTYNEQFFGPGTRLTVL.